Presented here are 6 T cell receptor beta chains from one specimen sequenced in a study of blood T cells in healthy people across ages. The use of a sample-barcoded 5' primer and a J-beta primer mix characterized a second PCR of about 7 to 12 cycles. One entry per CDR3 protein results from TCRdb running MiXCR on the 5' RACE reads. The sample contains fewer than 800,000 distinct CDR3 sequences, less than 40% of which appear only once. Sample: blood. The receptors here all came from a woman of 80 years or more in good health.

This clonotype was detected many times. The gene calls are TRBV7-2 and TRBJ2-1; 9 nucleotides align to TRBD2. This CDR3 has 16 residues. The V and J ends lost 11 bases and 1 base, in that order; junction bases with no gene match: 12. Germline V lookup: CDR1 SGHTA, CDR2 FQGNSA. The DNA of the CDR3 is TGTGCCGCCTCGGTGGGGCGGGGGGGTTCCTACAATGAGCAGTTCTTC. It is translated as CAASVGRGGSYNEQFF.

At least ten counts were recorded for this clonotype. The CDR3 nucleotides read TGCGCCAGCAGCTTGGGACTCCCGCCCACAGATACGCAGTATTTT. Translated, it gives CASSLGLPPTDTQYF. V is TRBV5-1 and J is TRBJ2-3, with D unresolved. The germline V gene has CDR1 SGHRS and CDR2 YFSETQ. This CDR3 has 15 residues. Trimming removed 0 bases from V and 2 bases from J, with 10 bases in between.

This clonotype was seen ten or more times. This rearrangement joins TRBV10-3 to TRBJ1-2, with 7 nucleotides matching TRBD1. The CDR3 is 15 residues long. Germline V gene lookup returns CDR1 ENHRY and CDR2 SYGVKD. V lost 7 bases to trimming and J lost 8 bases; unmatched junction nucleotides: 16. This CDR3 reads CAITTTGTALGGYTF. The CDR3 DNA follows: TGTGCCATCACTACGACCGGGACAGCCCTGGGGGGCTACACCTTC.

The sample holds many counts of this clonotype. The gene calls are TRBV5-1 and TRBJ2-1, with D unresolved. The CDR3 length is 15 residues. The V gene's germline CDR1 is SGHRS and CDR2 YFSETQ. Deletions cut 0 bases from V and 2 bases from J, with 9 bases between. CDR3 sequence reads: CASSLEGDTYNEQFF. The CDR3 region has the DNA TGCGCCAGCAGCTTGGAAGGTGACACCTACAATGAGCAGTTCTTC. The complete variable domain, with remaining parts taken from reference TRBV5-1 and TRBJ2-1, reads KAGVTQTPRYLIKTRGQQVTLSCSPISGHRSVSWYQQTPGQGLQFLFEYFSETQRNKGNFPGRFSGRQFSNSRSEMNVSTLELGDSALYLCASSLEGDTYNEQFFGPGTRLTVL.

V usage is TRBV7-7 and J usage is TRBJ2-3, with 10 positions matching TRBD2. With V trimmed by 0 bases and J by 4 bases, 4 bases remained unmatched. This CDR3 has 16 amino acids. Germline V gene sequence: CDR1 SSHAT, CDR2 FNYEAQ (reference sequence). This chain's CDR3 is CASSLAVAGGADTQYF. The DNA of the CDR3 is TGTGCCAGCAGCTTAGCGGTAGCGGGAGGCGCAGATACGCAGTATTTT.

This clonotype was seen ten or more times. The chain recombines TRBV6-5 with TRBJ2-7, with TRBD2 identical over 14 bases. The CDR3 runs 15 residues. V shed 9 bases and J 5 bases; nucleotides not matched to a gene: 9. Germline CDR1 reads MNHEY; CDR2 reads SVGAGI. The CDR3 region has the DNA TGTGCCAGGTCTGCGACTAGCGGGGGGGCCGACGAGCAGTACTTC. It codes for CARSATSGGADEQYF.